This T cell receptor beta chain was identified during a study of shared clonotypes between healthy human individuals (dated by TCRdb to 2018 to 2021). Regarding the complete study: The cohort comprised a couple of women and a few men aged 18 to 49 years. For each donor, CD4 naive and CD4 memory were each run on three plates, CD8 naive on two plates, and CD8 memory on one plate. To estimate repertoire size and how much clonotype sharing occurs between individuals, the study deeply sequenced the blood TCR repertoires of about five healthy adults. To increase sequencing depth and limit assay-specific biases, TCR repertoire library preparation and sequencing were carried out by different laboratories using diverse techniques. Each donor's leukapheresis produced roughly between roughly 0.85 and 9.5 billion PBMCs. Broad study findings and their caveats: Because the study included a small number of donors, the genetic and exposure-history diversity represented was limited. Across a few donors, around 5% of naive CD4, roughly 3.5% of naive CD8, around 2.1% of memory CD4, and under 0.45% of memory CD8 clonotypes were shared. Clonotypes shared by all four sorted-subset donors showed higher generation probabilities than non-shared clonotypes. Estimated clonotype richness was generally larger for naive than for memory subsets. Based on pairwise subsampling, the degree of clonotype sharing among donors was expected to be affected by sequencing depth. Sampling was restricted to blood, and TCR repertoires in tissues likely differ from the TCR repertoires found in blood. Rarefaction of sorted-subset datasets indicated incomplete sequencing despite the large sequencing depth.

Using the deep immunoSEQ assay, TCR CDR3 regions were amplified from genomic DNA by multiplex PCR. Genomic DNA extracted from each cell subset was distributed evenly over all wells of several immunoSEQ 96-well plates, and each plate served as one replicate. For sorted subsets, roughly 0.2 ug genomic DNA, equal to about 30,000 T cell genomes, was loaded into each replicate PCR. Purified libraries were measured with a Qubit 3.0 fluorometer, size-checked on a Bioanalyzer 2100, and measured again with the KAPA Library Quantification kit. Every immunoSEQ 96-well plate was sequenced on a dedicated single-read 150-cycle Illumina NextSeq 550 flow cell. Processing in the source paper ran as follows. The immunoSEQ output contained only junctional sequences without quality scores, so filtering could not match that applied to full-length reads. Sequences were annotated with PyIR, a Python wrapper for IgBLAST v1.9, using IMGT germline references to assign V/J genes and CDR3. Reads were removed for weak V/J assignments (E-value above 1e-6), missing CDR3, stop codons, out-of-frame junctions, or ambiguous translated residues. V3J clonotypes were defined as sequences sharing an identical inferred V gene, J gene, and CDR3 amino acid sequence. The percentage overlap between two repertoires was calculated by dividing the number of shared unique clonotypes by the size of the smaller repertoire. Richness of each repertoire was evaluated using RTK rarefaction, the Chao1 estimator, and Recon v2.1 estimates of unobserved clonotypes. OLGA was used to compute generation probabilities for all TCRbeta clonotypes that the gDNA method yielded from a handful of donors. TCRdb limited this immuneACCESS table to in-frame rearrangements with V and J called. A share of clones is missing; checked studies link under half to unresolved V genes, and the rest is unexplained. V, J and clone size derive from that table, while D and trimming were established from the DNA sequence. This sample lists millions of clones; about 95% were detected once. Approximately 1.2% of the sample is held by the ten biggest clonotypes.

V is reduced by 4 bases and J by 4 bases, leaving a spacing of 19 bases between them. The CDR3 runs 16 residues from the cysteine to the phenylalanine. The DNA shown is the 48-base CDR3, in frame from base 1. CDR1 and CDR2 (SEHNR, FQNEAQ) derive from the germline V gene (reference sequence). For the CD8 naive samples, CD45RO-negative cells were positively selected for CCR7, yielding a CD45RA+CCR7+ population from which TemRA cells were excluded. Healthy HIV-negative adults with no recently reported acute infections or vaccinations were included as donors. Only Caucasian adults living in Nashville, Tennessee, USA were represented among the donors. Blood was obtained by leukapheresis, after which PBMCs were separated by Ficoll-Histopaque density gradient centrifugation and cryopreserved in liquid nitrogen vapor phase. Purity and quantity of every magnetically sorted T cell population were checked by analytical flow cytometry. From each sorted fraction, genomic DNA was isolated and quantified by UV absorbance on a Nanodrop 2000c.

On this clone itself: The specificity of this receptor is unknown. The input lacks base qualities; no much larger clone sits a single base away.

This receptor was identified in a young man in good health. The chain is made from TRBV7-9 and TRBJ1-2, with TRBD1 tentatively as D gene (5 bases match). Sequenced material: naive CD8+ T cells sorted from blood. The cell subset or site label for this specimen denotes: CD45RA+CCR7+. CDR3 sequence: CASSSSKGLATYGYTF. The nucleotide sequence is TGTGCCAGCAGCTCCTCCAAGGGGTTGGCCACCTATGGCTACACCTTC. The variable domain in full, with residues beyond the CDR3 obtained from the reference TRBV7-9 and TRBJ1-2 genes, is DTGVSQNPRHKITKRGQNVTFRCDPISEHNRLYWYRQTLGQGPEFLTYFQNEAQLEKSRLLSDRFSAERPKGSFSTLEIQRTEQGDSAMYLCASSSSKGLATYGYTFGSGTRLTVV.